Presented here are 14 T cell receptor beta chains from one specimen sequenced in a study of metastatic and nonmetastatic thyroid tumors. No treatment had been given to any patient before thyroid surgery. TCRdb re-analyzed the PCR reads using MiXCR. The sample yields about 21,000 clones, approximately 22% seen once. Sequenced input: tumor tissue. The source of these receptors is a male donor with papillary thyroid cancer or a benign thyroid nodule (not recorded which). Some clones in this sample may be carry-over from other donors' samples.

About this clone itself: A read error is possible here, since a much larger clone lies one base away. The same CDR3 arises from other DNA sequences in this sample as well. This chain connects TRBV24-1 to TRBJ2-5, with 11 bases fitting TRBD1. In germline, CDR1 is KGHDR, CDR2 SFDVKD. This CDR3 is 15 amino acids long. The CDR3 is CATSDPGTGGETQYF. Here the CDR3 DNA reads TGTGCAACCAGTGACCCCGGGACAGGGGGAGAGACCCAGTACTTC.

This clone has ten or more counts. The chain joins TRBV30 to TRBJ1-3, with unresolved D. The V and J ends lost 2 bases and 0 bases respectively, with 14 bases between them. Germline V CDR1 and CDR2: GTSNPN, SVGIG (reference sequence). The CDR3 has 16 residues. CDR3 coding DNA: TGTGCCTGGAGTCAATCAGGACTGAGCTCTGGAAACACCATATATTTT. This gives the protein CAWSQSGLSSGNTIYF.

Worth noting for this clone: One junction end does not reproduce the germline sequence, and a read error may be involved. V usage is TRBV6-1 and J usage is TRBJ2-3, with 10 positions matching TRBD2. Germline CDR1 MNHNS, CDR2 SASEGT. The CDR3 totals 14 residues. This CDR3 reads CAISASGGGGTQYF. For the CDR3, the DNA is TGTGCCATCAGTGCTAGCGGGGGCGGGGGTACGCAGTATTTT.

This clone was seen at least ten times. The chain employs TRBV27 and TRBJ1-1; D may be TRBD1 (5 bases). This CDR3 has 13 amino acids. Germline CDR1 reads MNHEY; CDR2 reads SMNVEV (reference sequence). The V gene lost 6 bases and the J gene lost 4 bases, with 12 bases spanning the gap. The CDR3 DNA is TGTGCCAGCAGCCAAAATCAGGGCACTGAAGCTTTCTTT. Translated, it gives CASSQNQGTEAFF.

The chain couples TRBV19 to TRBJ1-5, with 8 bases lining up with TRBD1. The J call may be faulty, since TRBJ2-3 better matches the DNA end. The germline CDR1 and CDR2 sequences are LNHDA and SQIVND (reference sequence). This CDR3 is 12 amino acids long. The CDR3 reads CAGRQGNQPQYF. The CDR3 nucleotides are TGTGCCGGCAGACAGGGGAATCAGCCCCAGTATTTT.

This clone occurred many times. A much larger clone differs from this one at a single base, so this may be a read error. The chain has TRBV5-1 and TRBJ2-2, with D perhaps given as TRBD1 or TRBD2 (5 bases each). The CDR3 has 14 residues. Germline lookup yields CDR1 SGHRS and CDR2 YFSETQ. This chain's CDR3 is CVTLWDENTGELFF. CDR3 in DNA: TGCGTCACCCTATGGGACGAGAACACCGGGGAGCTGTTTTTT.

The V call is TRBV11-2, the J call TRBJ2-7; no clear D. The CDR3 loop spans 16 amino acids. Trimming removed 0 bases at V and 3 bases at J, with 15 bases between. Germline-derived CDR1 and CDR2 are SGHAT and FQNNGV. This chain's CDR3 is CASSLDSGFSGYEQYF. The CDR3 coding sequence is TGTGCCAGCAGCTTAGATTCTGGCTTTTCGGGCTACGAGCAGTACTTC.

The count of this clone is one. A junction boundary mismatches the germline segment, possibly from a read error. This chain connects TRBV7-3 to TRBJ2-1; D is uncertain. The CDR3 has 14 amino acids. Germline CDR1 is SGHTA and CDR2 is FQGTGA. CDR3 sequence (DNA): TGTGCCAGCAGCCTCGTTGTGGTCGGTGATGATCAGTTCTTC. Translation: CASSLVVVGDDQFF. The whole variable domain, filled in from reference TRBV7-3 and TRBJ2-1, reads GAGVSQTPSNKVTEKGKYVELRCDPISGHTALYWYRQSLGQGPEFLIYFQGTGAADDSGLPNDRFFAVRPEGSVSTLKIQRTERGDSAVYLCASSLVVVGDDQFFGPGTRLTVL.

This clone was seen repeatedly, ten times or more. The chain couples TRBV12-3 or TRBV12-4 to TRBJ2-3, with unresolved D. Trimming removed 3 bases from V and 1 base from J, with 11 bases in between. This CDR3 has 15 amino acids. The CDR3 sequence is CASSFTVLGTDTQYF. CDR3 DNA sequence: TGTGCCAGCAGTTTCACGGTCTTAGGCACAGATACGCAGTATTTT.

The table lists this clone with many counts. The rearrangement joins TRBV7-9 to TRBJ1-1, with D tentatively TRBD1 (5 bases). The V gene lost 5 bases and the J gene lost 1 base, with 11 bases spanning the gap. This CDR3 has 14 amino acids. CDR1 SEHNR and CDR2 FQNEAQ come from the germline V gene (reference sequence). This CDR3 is CASSGATENTEAFF. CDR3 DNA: TGTGCCAGCAGCGGGGCGACAGAGAACACTGAAGCTTTCTTT. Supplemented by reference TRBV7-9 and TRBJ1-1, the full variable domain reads DTGVSQNPRHKITKRGQNVTFRCDPISEHNRLYWYRQTLGQGPEFLTYFQNEAQLEKSRLLSDRFSAERPKGSFSTLEIQRTEQGDSAMYLCASSGATENTEAFFGQGTRLTVV.

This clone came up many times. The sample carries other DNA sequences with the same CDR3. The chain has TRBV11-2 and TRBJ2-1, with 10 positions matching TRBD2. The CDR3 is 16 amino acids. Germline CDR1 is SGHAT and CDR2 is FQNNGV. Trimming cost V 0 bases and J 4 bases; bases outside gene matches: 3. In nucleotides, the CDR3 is TGTGCCAGCAGCTTAGAAACTAGCGGGGTTTACAATGAGCAGTTCTTC. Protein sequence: CASSLETSGVYNEQFF. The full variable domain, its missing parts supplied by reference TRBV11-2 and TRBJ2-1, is EAGVAQSPRYKIIEKRQSVAFWCNPISGHATLYWYQQILGQGPKLLIQFQNNGVVDDSQLPKDRFSAERLKGVDSTLKIQPAKLEDSAVYLCASSLETSGVYNEQFFGPGTRLTVL.

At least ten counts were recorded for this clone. This chain's CDR3 is CASSVGGLAGGEQYF. CDR3 DNA: TGTGCCAGCAGCGTAGGGGGGCTAGCGGGAGGCGAGCAGTACTTC. The chain links TRBV9 to TRBJ2-7, with TRBD2 matching 11 bases. This CDR3 is 15 amino acids long. Trimming took 0 bases from V and 6 from J; bases not matched to a gene: 5. Germline V gives CDR1 SGDLS, CDR2 YYNGEE.

The CDR3 DNA is TGTGCCAGCAGCTTAAAGCACCCCATATATTTT. This codes for CASSLKHPIYF. The chain uses TRBV7-3 and TRBJ1-3; no reliable D call. Germline V gene sequence: CDR1 SGHTA, CDR2 FQGTGA. Deletions cut 1 base from V and 11 bases from J, with 6 bases between. The CDR3 consists of 11 residues.

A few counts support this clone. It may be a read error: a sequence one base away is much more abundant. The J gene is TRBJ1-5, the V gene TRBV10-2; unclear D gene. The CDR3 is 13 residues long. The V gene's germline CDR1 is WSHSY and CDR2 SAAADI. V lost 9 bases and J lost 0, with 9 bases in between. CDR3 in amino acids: CARKEYSNQPQHF. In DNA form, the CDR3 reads TGCGCCAGAAAAGAGTATAGCAATCAGCCCCAGCATTTT.